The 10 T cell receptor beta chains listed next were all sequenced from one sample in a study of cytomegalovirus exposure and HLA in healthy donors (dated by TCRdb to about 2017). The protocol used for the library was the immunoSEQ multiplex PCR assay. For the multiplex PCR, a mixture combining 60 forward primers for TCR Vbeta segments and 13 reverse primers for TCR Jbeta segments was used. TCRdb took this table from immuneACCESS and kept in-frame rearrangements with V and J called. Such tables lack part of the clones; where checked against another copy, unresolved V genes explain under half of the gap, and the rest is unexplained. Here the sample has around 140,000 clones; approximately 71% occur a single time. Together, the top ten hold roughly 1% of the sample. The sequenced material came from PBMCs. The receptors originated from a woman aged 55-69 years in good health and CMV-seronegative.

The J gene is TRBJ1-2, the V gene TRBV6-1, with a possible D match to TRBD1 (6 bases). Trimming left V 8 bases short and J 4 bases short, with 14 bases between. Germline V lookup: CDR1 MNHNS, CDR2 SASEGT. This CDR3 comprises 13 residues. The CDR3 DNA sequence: TGTGCCAGCCAACAGGGTGCGGGCTATGGCTACACCTTC. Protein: CASQQGAGYGYTF.

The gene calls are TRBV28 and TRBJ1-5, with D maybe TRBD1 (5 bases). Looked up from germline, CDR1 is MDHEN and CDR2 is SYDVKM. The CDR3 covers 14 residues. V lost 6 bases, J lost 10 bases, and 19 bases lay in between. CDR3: CASSPLGPATPQHF. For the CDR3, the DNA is TGTGCCAGCAGCCCCCTGGGGCCAGCAACCCCCCAGCATTTT.

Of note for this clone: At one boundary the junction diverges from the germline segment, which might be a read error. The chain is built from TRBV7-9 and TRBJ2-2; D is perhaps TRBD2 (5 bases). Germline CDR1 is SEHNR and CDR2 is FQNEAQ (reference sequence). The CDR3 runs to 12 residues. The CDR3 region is CSSSAEGGELFF. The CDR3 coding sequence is TGTTCCAGCAGCGCCGAGGGCGGGGAGCTGTTTTTT.

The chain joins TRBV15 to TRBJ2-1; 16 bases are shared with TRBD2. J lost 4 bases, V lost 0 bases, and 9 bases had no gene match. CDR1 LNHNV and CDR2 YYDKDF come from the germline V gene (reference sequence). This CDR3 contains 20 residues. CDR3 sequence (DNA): TGTGCCACCAGCAGAGATCGGGGACTAGCGGGAGGGATAGGGTACAATGAGCAGTTCTTC. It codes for CATSRDRGLAGGIGYNEQFF.

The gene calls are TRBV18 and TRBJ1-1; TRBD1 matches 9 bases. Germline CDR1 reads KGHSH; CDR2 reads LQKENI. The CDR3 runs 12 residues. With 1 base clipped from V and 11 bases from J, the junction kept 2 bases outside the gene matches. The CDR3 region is CASSPRTGGAFF. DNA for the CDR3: TGTGCCAGCTCACCACGTACAGGGGGCGCTTTCTTT.

The CDR3 protein is CASGLAGSKETQYF. The CDR3 DNA reads TGCGCCAGCGGGCTCGCGGGGAGTAAAGAGACCCAGTACTTC. The rearrangement uses TRBV5-1 and TRBJ2-5, with D perhaps TRBD2 (6 bases). The CDR3 sequence is 14 residues long. Germline CDR1 SGHRS, CDR2 YFSETQ. The V end lost 7 bases, the J end lost 3 bases, and 16 bases lay between the germline ends.

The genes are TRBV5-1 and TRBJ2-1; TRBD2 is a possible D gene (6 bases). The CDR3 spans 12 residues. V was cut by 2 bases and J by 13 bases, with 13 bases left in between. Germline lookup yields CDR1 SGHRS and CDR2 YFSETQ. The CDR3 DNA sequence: TGCGCCAGCAGCTTAAGTTCCGGGGGACAGTTCTTC. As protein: CASSLSSGGQFF. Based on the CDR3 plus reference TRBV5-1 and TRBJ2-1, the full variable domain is KAGVTQTPRYLIKTRGQQVTLSCSPISGHRSVSWYQQTPGQGLQFLFEYFSETQRNKGNFPGRFSGRQFSNSRSEMNVSTLELGDSALYLCASSLSSGGQFFGPGTRLTVL.

The CDR3 loop reads CASTYSGGKNEKLFF. The CDR3 DNA reads as TGTGCCAGCACCTATTCTGGGGGGAAGAATGAAAAACTGTTTTTT. This chain connects TRBV5-6 to TRBJ1-4, with D possibly TRBD1 on 5 matching bases. V was shortened by 6 bases and J by 5 bases, with 17 bases between the two germline ends. Germline V gene sequence: CDR1 SGHDT, CDR2 YYEEEE. CDR3 length: 15 residues.

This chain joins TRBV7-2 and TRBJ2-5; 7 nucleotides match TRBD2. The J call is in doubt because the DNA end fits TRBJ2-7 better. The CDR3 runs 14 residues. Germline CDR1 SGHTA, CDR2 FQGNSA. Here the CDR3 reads CASSSLRELYEQYF. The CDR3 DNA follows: TGTGCCAGCAGCTCGCTGCGGGAGCTCTACGAGCAGTACTTC.

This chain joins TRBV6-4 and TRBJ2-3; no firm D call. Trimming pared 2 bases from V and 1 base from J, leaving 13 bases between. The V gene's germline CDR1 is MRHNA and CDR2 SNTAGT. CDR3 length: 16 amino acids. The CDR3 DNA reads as TGTGCCAGCAGTGACCCCCACCACTTGGGCACAGATACGCAGTATTTT. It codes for CASSDPHHLGTDTQYF.